One sample yielded the 8 T cell receptor beta chains listed below, sequenced in a study of PD-L1 blockade in urothelial cancer. Regarding time point: pretreatment peripheral blood. Generated by immunoSEQ multiplex PCR, the TCRdb table keeps only in-frame clones and is missing some. Here the sample spans 130,000 or so clones, 70% to 85% being singletons. The sample in question was PBMCs, obtained around atezolizumab (anti-PD-L1) treatment. The receptors here all came from a man aged 50 to 60 with urothelial cancer.

The chain has TRBV30 and TRBJ2-2; weak D call: TRBD2 (5 bases). The CDR3 covers 14 residues. The germline V gene has CDR1 GTSNPN and CDR2 SVGIG (reference sequence). Trimming took off 4 bases at V and 3 bases at J, with 12 bases between the two ends. This chain's CDR3 is CAWIGERYTGELFF. CDR3 nucleotide sequence: TGTGCCTGGATCGGGGAGAGGTACACCGGGGAGCTGTTTTTT.

V and J are TRBV18 and TRBJ1-4; 7 positions agree with TRBD1. The CDR3 sequence is 15 residues long. Trimming removed 5 bases from V and 0 bases from J; junction bases left unmatched: 3. The germline gives CDR1 KGHSH, CDR2 LQKENI. The CDR3 DNA is TGTGCCAGCTCAGGACAGGCCGCAACTAATGAAAAACTGTTTTTT. The encoded protein is CASSGQAATNEKLFF. Variable domain in full (rest from reference TRBV18 and TRBJ1-4): NAGVMQNPRHLVRRRGQEARLRCSPMKGHSHVYWYRQLPEEGLKFMVYLQKENIIDESGMPKERFSAEFPKEGPSILRIQQVVRGDSAAYFCASSGQAATNEKLFFGSGTQLSVL.

V and J are TRBV5-8 and TRBJ1-2; D perhaps matches TRBD1 (5 bases). Per germline, CDR1 SGHTS and CDR2 YDEGEE. The CDR3 is made up of 15 amino acids. Trimming left V 0 bases short and J 3 bases short, with 12 bases between. CDR3 nucleotide sequence: TGTGCCAGCAGCTTGGTTGGGGCTAGAGACTATGGCTACACCTTC. Translated: CASSLVGARDYGYTF.

The table lists this clone with a count of one. V is TRBV6-5 and J is TRBJ2-3; tentatively, D is TRBD1 (5 bases). Per the germline V gene, CDR1 is MNHEY and CDR2 is SVGAGI. V dropped 0 bases and J dropped 3 bases, with 10 bases sitting between them. This CDR3 region has 15 residues. The CDR3 reads CASSYSQGRTDTQYF. Written as DNA, the CDR3 is TGTGCCAGCAGTTACTCTCAGGGTAGGACAGATACGCAGTATTTT.

The chain couples TRBV9 to TRBJ2-2; TRBD2 matches 8 bases. The germline gives CDR1 SGDLS, CDR2 YYNGEE. V was clipped by 3 bases and J by 2 bases; unmatched bases: 6. The CDR3 is 16 residues long. The CDR3 region has the DNA TGTGCCAGCAGCGGACTCACTAGCGGAAACACCGGGGAGCTGTTTTTT. Translated, it gives CASSGLTSGNTGELFF.

The DNA for the CDR3 is TGTGCCAGCAGTAAATGGGGGGGCAGCCCCTATGGCTACACCTTC. Translated, it gives CASSKWGGSPYGYTF. The chain joins TRBV27 to TRBJ1-2; possible D gene TRBD1, 6 bases. Germline CDR1 and CDR2: MNHEY and SMNVEV (reference sequence). This CDR3 comprises 15 residues. Between the trimmed V and J ends, which lost 5 bases and 4 bases, there was a span of 17 bases.

V and J are TRBV5-4 and TRBJ1-4, with TRBD1 as a possible D gene (6 bases). Trimming stripped 0 bases from V and 6 bases from J, with 6 bases between. Germline V gene sequence: CDR1 SGHNT, CDR2 YYREEE (reference sequence). This CDR3 comprises 13 residues. In nucleotides, the CDR3 is TGTGCCAGCAGCTTGGACAGGGATGAAAAACTGTTTTTT. Translating gives CASSLDRDEKLFF.

The J gene is TRBJ2-1, the V gene TRBV18; a weak D match, TRBD2 (5 bases). Germline lookup yields CDR1 KGHSH and CDR2 LQKENI. The CDR3 runs 11 residues. V lost 3 bases to trimming and J lost 9 bases, with 6 bases between them. The CDR3 reads CASSPGVEQFF. In nucleotides, the CDR3 is TGTGCCAGCTCACCCGGGGTTGAGCAGTTCTTC.